One T cell receptor beta chain is described in this entry. Repertoires were generated with immunoSEQ multiplex PCR, while TCRdb's copy carries only in-frame clones and drops some. The sample includes around 25,000 clones, 70% to 85% of them seen just once. The germline V and J ends were trimmed by 2 bases and 0 bases, with 11 bases remaining between them. The CDR3 is 16 residues long. Germline V gene lookup returns CDR1 SNHLY and CDR2 FYNNEI. This sample was taken from a study of PD-1 blockade in mismatch repair-deficient tumors. The chain couples TRBV2 to TRBJ1-3, with D unresolved. The sequences come from PBMCs, collected before pembrolizumab treatment. The clonotype was recovered from an adult with mismatch repair-deficient cancer. The CDR3 bases are TGTGCCAGCAGTGAATTGGGCATACGCTCTGGAAACACCATATATTTT. Its translation: CASSELGIRSGNTIYF.